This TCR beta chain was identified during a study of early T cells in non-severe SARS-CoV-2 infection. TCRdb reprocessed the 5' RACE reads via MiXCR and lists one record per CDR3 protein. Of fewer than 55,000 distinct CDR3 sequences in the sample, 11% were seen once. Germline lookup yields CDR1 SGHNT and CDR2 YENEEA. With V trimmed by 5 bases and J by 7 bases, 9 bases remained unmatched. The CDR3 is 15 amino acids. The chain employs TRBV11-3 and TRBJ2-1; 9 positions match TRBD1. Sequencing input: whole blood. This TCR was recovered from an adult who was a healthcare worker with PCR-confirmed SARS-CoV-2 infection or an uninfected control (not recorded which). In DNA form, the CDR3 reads TGTGCCAGCAGCCTTCGGGACAGGGCTGAAAATGAGCAGTTCTTC. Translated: CASSLRDRAENEQFF.